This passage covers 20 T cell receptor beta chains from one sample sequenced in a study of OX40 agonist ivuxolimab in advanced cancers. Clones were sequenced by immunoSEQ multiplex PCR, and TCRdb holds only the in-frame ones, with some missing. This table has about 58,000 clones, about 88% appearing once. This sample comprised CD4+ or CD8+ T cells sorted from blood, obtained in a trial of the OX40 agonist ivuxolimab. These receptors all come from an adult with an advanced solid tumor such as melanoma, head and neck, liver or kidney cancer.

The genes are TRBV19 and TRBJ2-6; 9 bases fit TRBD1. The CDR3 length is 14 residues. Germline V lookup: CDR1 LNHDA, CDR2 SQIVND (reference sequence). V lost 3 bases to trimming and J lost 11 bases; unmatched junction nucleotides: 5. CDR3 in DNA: TGTGCCAGTAGTATTGTGGGACAGGGTCACGTCCTGACTTTC. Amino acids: CASSIVGQGHVLTF. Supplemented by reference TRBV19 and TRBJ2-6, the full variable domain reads DGGITQSPKYLFRKEGQNVTLSCEQNLNHDAMYWYRQDPGQGLRLIYYSQIVNDFQKGDIAEGYSVSREKKESFPLTVTSAQKNPTAFYLCASSIVGQGHVLTFGAGSRLTVL.

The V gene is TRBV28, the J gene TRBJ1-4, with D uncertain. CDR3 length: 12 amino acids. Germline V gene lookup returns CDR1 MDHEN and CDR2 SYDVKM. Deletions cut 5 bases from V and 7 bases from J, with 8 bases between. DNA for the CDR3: TGTGCCAGCAGTGTTCGGCGTGAAAAACTGTTTTTT. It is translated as CASSVRREKLFF.

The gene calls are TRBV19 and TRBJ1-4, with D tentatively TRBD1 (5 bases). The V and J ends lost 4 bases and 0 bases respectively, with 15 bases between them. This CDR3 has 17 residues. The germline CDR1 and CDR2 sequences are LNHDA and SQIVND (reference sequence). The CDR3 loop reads CASSTQRIQATNEKLFF. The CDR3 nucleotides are TGTGCCAGTAGTACCCAAAGAATACAGGCAACTAATGAAAAACTGTTTTTT.

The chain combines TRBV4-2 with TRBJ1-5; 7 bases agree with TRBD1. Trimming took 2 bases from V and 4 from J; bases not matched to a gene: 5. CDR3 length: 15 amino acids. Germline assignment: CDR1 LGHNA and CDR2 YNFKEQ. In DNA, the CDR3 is TGTGCCAGCAGCCAACCTGACAGGGATAATCAGCCCCAGCATTTT. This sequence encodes CASSQPDRDNQPQHF.

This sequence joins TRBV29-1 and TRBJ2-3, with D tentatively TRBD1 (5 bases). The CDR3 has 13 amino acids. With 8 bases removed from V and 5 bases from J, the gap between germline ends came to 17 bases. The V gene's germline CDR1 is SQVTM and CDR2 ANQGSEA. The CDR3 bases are TGCAGCCTACGCAGGGCCAGTGGAGATACGCAGTATTTT. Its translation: CSLRRASGDTQYF.

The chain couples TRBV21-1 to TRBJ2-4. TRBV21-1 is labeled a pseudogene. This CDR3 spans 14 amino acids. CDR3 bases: TGTGCCAGCAGCAAAGGGGGAACCAAAAACATTCAGTACTTC. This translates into CASSKGGTKNIQYF.

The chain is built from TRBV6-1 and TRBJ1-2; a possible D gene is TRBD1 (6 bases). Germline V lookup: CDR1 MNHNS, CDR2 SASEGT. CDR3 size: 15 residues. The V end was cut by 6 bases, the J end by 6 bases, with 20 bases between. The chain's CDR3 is CASRGPYRVLDGYTF. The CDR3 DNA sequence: TGTGCCAGCAGGGGGCCTTACAGGGTACTAGATGGCTACACCTTC.

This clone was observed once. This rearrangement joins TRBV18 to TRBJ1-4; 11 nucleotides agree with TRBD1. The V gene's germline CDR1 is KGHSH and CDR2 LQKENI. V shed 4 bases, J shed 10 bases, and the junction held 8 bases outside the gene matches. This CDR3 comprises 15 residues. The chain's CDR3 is CASSLDPGQGGKLFF. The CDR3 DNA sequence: TGTGCCAGCTCACTCGACCCGGGACAGGGGGGAAAACTGTTTTTT.

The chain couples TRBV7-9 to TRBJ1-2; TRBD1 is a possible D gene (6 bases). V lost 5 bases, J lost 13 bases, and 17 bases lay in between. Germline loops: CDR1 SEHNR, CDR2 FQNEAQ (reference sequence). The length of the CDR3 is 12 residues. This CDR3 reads CASSPGTTPRTF. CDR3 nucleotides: TGTGCCAGCAGCCCCGGGACAACTCCGCGCACCTTC.

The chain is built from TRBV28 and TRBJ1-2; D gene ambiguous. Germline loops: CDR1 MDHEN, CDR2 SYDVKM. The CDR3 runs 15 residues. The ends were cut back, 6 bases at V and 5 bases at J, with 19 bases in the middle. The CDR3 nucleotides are TGTGCCAGCAGGATATCGGGCAGCGGCCATTATGGCTACACCTTC. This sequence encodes CASRISGSGHYGYTF.

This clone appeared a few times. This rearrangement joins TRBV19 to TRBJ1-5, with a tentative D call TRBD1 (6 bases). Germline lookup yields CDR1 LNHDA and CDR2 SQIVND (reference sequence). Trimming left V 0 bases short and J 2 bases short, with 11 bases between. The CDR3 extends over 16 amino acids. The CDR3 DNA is TGTGCCAGTAGTATAGATGGAGGGGGTGGCAATCAGCCCCAGCATTTT. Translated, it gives CASSIDGGGGNQPQHF.

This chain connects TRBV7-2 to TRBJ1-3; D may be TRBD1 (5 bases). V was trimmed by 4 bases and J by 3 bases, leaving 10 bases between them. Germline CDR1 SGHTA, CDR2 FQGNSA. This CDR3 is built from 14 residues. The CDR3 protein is CASSYPRVGNTIYF. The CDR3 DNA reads TGTGCCAGCAGCTACCCCAGGGTTGGAAACACCATATATTTT.

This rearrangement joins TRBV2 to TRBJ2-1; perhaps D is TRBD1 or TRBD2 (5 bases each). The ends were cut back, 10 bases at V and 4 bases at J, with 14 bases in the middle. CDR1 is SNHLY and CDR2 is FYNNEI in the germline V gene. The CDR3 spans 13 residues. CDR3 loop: CATGDAGYNEQFF. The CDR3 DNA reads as TGTGCCACTGGGGACGCCGGGTACAATGAGCAGTTCTTC.

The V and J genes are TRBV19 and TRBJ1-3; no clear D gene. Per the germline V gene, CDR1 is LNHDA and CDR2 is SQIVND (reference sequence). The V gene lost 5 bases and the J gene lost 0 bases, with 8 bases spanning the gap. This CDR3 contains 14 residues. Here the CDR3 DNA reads TGTGCCAGTAGTCCCGTCTCCTCTGGAAACACCATATATTTT. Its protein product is CASSPVSSGNTIYF.

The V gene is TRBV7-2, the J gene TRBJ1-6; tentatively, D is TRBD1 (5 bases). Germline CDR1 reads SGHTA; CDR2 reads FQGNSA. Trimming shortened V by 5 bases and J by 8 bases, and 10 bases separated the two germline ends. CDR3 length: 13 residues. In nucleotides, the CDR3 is TGTGCCAGCAGCCGGGGCGGCGATTCACCCCTCCACTTT. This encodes CASSRGGDSPLHF.

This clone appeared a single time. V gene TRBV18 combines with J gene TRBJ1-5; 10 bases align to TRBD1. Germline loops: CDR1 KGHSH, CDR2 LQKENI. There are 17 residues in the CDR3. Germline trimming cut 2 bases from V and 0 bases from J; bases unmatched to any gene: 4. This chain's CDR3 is CASSPAGQGYSNQPQHF. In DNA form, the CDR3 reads TGTGCCAGCTCACCAGCGGGACAGGGGTATAGCAATCAGCCCCAGCATTTT.

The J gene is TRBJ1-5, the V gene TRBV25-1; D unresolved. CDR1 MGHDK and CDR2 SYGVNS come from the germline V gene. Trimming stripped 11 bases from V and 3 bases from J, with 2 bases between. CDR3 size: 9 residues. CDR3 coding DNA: TGTGCCCCCAATCAGCCCCAGCATTTT. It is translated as CAPNQPQHF.

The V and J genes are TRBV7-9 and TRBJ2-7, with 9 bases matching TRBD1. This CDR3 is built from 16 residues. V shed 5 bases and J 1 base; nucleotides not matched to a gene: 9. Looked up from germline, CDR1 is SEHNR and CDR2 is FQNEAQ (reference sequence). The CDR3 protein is CASSRGQGTGSYEQYF. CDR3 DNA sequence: TGTGCCAGCAGCCGTGGACAGGGGACGGGGTCCTACGAGCAGTACTTC.

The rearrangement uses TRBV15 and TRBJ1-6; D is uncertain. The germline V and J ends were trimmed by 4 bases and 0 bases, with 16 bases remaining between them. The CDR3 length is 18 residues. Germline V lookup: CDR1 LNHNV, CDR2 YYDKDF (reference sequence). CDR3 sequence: CATSTRLQAASYNSPLHF. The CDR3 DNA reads TGTGCCACCAGCACCCGCCTTCAGGCTGCCTCCTATAATTCACCCCTCCACTTT. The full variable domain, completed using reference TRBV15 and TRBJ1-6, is DAMVIQNPRYQVTQFGKPVTLSCSQTLNHNVMYWYQQKSSQAPKLLFHYYDKDFNNEADTPDNFQSRRPNTSFCFLDIRSPGLGDTAMYLCATSTRLQAASYNSPLHFGNGTRLTVT.

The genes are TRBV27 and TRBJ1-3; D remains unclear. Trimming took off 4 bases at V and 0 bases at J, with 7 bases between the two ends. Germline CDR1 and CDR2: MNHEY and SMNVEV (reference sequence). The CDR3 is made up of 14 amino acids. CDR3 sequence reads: CASSYRASGNTIYF. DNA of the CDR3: TGTGCCAGCAGTTACCGGGCCTCTGGAAACACCATATATTTT.